This T cell receptor beta chain was retrieved from a study of beta chain features in type 1 diabetes. The CDR3 covers 12 residues. Germline-derived CDR1 and CDR2 are SQVTM and ANQGSEA. Trimming shortened V by 8 bases and J by 4 bases, and 13 bases separated the two germline ends. Every bit of the isolated RNA underwent reverse transcription, so sequencing read expressed TCRB transcripts. Sequenced naive, central memory and regulatory T cell samples produced an average of about 3.57 million reads. TCRdb's table, derived via immunoSEQ multiplex PCR, lists solely in-frame clones and lacks some. Of 220,000 or so clones detected, 68% appear once; the ten largest clones hold 0.053%.

This sequence originates from a man younger than 40 in good health. Specimen: naive CD4+ T cells from blood. The chain links TRBV29-1 to TRBJ2-3, with a possible D match to TRBD2 (6 bases). The CDR3 coding sequence is TGCAGCATCCACCGGGACTCAGATACGCAGTATTTT. This codes for CSIHRDSDTQYF.